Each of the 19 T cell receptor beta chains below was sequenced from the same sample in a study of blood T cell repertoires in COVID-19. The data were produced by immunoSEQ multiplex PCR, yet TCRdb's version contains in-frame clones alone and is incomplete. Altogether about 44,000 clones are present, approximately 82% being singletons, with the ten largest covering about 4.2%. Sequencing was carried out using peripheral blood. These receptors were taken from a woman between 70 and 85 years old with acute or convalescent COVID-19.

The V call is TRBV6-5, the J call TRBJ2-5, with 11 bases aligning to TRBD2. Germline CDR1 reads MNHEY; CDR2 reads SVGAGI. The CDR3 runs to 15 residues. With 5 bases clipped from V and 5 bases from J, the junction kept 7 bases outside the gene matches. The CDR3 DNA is TGTGCCAGCAGTCCACTAGCGGGAGCATTGGAGACCCAGTACTTC. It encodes CASSPLAGALETQYF.

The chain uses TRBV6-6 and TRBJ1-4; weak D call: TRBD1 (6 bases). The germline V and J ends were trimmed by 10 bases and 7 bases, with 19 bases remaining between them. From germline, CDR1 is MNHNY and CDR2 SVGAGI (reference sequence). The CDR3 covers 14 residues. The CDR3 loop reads CATFAPGETEKLFF. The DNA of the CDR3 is TGTGCCACCTTCGCGCCAGGGGAGACTGAAAAACTGTTTTTT.

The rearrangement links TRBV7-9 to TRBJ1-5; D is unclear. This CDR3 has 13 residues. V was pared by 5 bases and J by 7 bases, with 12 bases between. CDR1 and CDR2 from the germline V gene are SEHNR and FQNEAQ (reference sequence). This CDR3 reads CASSPGRDQPQHF. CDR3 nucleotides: TGTGCCAGCAGCCCAGGCCGCGACCAGCCCCAGCATTTT.

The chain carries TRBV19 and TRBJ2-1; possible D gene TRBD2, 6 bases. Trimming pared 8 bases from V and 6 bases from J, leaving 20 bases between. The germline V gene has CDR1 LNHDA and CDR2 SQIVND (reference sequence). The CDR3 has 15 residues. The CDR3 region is CASRLWPSEVNEQFF. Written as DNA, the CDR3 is TGTGCCAGTCGTCTTTGGCCTAGCGAGGTCAATGAGCAGTTCTTC. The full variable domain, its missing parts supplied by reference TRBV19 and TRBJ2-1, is DGGITQSPKYLFRKEGQNVTLSCEQNLNHDAMYWYRQDPGQGLRLIYYSQIVNDFQKGDIAEGYSVSREKKESFPLTVTSAQKNPTAFYLCASRLWPSEVNEQFFGPGTRLTVL.

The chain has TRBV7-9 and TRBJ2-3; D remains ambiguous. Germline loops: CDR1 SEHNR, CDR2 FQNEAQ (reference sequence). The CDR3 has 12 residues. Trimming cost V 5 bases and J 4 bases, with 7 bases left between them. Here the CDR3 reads CASSPPADTQYF. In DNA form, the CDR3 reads TGTGCCAGCAGCCCACCAGCAGATACGCAGTATTTT.

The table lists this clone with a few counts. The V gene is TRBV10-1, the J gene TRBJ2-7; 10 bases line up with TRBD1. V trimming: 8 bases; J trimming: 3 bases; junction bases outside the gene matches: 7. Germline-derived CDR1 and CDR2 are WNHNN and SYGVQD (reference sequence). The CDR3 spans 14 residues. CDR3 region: CASSHGDRGYEQYF. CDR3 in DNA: TGCGCCAGCTCCCACGGGGACAGGGGCTACGAGCAGTACTTC.

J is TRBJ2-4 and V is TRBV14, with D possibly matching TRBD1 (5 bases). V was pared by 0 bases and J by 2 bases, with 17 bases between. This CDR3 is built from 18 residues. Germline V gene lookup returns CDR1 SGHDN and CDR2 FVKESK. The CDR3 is CASSQEGLGSQTKNIQYF. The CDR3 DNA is TGTGCCAGCAGCCAAGAGGGGCTAGGGTCCCAAACCAAAAACATTCAGTACTTC.

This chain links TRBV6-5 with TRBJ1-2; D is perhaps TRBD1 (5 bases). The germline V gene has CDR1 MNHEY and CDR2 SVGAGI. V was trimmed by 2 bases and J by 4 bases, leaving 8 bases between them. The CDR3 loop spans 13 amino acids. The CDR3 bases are TGTGCCAGCAGTTACGCCGACAGCTATGGCTACACCTTC. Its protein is CASSYADSYGYTF.

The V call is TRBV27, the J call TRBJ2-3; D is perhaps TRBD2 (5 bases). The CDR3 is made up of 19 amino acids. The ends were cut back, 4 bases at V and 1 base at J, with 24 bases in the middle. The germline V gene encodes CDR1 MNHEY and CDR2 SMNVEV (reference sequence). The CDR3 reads CASSSAYSRTGIGTDTQYF. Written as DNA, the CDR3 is TGTGCCAGCAGTTCCGCCTACTCTAGGACGGGAATAGGCACAGATACGCAGTATTTT.

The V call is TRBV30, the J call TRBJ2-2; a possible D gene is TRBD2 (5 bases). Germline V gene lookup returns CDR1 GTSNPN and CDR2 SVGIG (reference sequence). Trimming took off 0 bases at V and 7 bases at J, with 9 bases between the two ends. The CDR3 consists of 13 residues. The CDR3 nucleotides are TGTGCCTGGAGTGTATCAGCGGTCGGGGAGCTGTTTTTT. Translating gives CAWSVSAVGELFF.

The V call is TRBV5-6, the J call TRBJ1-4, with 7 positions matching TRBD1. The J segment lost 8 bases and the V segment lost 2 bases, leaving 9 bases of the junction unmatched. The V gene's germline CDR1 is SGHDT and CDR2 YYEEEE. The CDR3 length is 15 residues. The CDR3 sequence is CASSFLGGPEEKLFF. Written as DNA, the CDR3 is TGTGCCAGCAGCTTCTTAGGGGGCCCCGAGGAAAAACTGTTTTTT. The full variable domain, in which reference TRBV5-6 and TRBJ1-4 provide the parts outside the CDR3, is DAGVTQSPTHLIKTRGQQVTLRCSPKSGHDTVSWYQQALGQGPQFIFQYYEEEERQRGNFPDRFSGHQFPNYSSELNVNALLLGDSALYLCASSFLGGPEEKLFFGSGTQLSVL.

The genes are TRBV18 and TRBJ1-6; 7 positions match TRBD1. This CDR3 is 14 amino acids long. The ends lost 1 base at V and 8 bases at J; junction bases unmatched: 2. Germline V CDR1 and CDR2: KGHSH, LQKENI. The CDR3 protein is CASSPRTGDSPLHF. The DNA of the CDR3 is TGTGCCAGCTCACCACGGACAGGAGATTCACCCCTCCACTTT.

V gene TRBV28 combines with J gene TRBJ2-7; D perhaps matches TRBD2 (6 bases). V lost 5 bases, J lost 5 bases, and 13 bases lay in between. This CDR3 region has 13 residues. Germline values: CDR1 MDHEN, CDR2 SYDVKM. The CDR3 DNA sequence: TGTGCCAGCAGTCGACTAGTCCCACACGAGCAGTACTTC. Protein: CASSRLVPHEQYF.

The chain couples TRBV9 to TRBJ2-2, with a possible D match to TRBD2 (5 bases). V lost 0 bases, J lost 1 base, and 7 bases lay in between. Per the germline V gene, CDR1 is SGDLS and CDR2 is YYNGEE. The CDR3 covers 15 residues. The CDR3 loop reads CASSVGGRNTGELFF. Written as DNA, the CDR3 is TGTGCCAGCAGCGTAGGCGGGCGGAACACCGGGGAGCTGTTTTTT.

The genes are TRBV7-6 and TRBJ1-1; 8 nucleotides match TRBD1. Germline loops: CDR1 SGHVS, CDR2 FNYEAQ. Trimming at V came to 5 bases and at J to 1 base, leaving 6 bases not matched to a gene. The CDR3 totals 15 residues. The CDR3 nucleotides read TGTGCCAGCAGCATATCGACAGGGGCGAACACTGAAGCTTTCTTT. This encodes CASSISTGANTEAFF.

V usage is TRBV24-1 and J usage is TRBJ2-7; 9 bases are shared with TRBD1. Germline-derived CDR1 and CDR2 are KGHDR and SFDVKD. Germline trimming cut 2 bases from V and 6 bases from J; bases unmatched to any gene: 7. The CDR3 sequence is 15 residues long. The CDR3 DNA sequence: TGTGCCACCAGTGATTCAGGACAGGGGAGTGGCGAGCAGTACTTC. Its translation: CATSDSGQGSGEQYF.

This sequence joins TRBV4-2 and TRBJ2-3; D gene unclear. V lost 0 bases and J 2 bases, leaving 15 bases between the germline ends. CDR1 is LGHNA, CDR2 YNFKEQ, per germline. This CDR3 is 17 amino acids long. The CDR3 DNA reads TGTGCCAGCAGCCAAGATGGCGGCAGTGAATACACAGATACGCAGTATTTT. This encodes CASSQDGGSEYTDTQYF.

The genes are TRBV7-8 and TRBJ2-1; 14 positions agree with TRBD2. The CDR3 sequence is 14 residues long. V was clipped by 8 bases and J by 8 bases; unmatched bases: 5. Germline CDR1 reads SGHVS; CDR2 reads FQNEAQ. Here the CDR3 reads CASGGLAGGDEQFF. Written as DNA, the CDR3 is TGTGCCAGCGGCGGACTAGCGGGAGGTGATGAGCAGTTCTTC.

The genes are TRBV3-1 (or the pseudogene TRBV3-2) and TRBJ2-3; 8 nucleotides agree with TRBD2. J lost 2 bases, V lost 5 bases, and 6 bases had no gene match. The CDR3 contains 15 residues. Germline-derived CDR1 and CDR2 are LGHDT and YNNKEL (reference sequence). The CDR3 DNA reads TGTGCCAGCAGCACCCGGACTAGCCCCACAGATACGCAGTATTTT. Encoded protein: CASSTRTSPTDTQYF.